This paragraph reports one T cell receptor beta chain. Its target is unknown. This CDR3 is built from 13 residues. V was pared by 5 bases and J by 2 bases, with 11 bases between. Per the germline V gene, CDR1 is SGHRS and CDR2 is YFSETQ. These data come from a study of cytomegalovirus exposure and HLA in healthy donors. The PCR made use of 60 Vbeta and 13 Jbeta primers. Libraries were prepared by immunoSEQ multiplex PCR; TCRdb keeps only in-frame clonotypes and omits some of them. The profile shows roughly 120,000 clones, around 82% of them singletons. Notes on the study in general: A later look showed TCR association rates differing by HLA locus, highest for DRB1 and lowest for HLA-C. Later analysis identified a missense DCLRE1C variant that was linked to TCR beta V- and J-gene trimming.

V usage is TRBV5-1 and J usage is TRBJ2-7, with D possibly matching TRBD2 (5 bases). Sequencing used PBMCs. This clonotype was sampled from a male donor in good health and CMV-seropositive. The CDR3 is CASRGSATYEQYF. The CDR3 nucleotides are TGCGCCAGCAGGGGTAGCGCTACCTACGAGCAGTACTTC.